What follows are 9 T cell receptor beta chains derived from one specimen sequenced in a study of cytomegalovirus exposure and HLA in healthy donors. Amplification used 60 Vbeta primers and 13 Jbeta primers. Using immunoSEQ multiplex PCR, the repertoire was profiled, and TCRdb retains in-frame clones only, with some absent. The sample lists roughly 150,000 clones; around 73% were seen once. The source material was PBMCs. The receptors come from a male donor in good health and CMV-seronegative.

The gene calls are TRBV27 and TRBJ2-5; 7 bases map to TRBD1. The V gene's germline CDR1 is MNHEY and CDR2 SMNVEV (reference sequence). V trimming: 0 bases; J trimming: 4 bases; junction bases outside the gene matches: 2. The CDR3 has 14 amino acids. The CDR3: CASSLSPGGETQYF. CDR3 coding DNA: TGTGCCAGCAGTTTATCGCCAGGGGGAGAGACCCAGTACTTC.

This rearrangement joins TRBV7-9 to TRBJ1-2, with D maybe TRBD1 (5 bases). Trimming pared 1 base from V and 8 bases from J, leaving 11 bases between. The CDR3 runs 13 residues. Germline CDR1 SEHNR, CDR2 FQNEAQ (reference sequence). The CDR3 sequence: CASSLGQTWGYTF. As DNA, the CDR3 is TGTGCCAGCAGCTTAGGACAGACATGGGGCTACACCTTC.

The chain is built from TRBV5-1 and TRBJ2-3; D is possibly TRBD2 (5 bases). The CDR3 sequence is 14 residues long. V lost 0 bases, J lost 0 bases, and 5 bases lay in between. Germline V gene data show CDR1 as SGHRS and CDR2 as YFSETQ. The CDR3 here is CASSLGESTDTQYF. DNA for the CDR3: TGCGCCAGCAGCTTGGGGGAGAGCACAGATACGCAGTATTTT.

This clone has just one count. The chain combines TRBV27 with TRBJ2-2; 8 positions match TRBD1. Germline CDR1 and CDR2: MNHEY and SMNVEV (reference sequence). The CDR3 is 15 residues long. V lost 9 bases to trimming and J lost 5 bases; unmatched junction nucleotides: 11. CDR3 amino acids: CASRYRGVATGELFF. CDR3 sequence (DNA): TGTGCCAGTCGGTACAGGGGGGTTGCGACCGGGGAGCTGTTTTTT.

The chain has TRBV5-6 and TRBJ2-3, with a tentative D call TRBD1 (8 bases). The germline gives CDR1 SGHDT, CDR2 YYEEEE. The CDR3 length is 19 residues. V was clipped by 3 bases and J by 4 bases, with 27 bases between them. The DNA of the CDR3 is TGTGCCAGCAGCTACGGGACAGGAGGACTAGTGCGTCCGGCAGATACGCAGTATTTT. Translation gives CASSYGTGGLVRPADTQYF.

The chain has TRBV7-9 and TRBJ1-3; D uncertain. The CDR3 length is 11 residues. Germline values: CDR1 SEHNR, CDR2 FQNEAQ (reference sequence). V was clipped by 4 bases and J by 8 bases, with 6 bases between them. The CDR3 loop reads CASSYGDTIYF. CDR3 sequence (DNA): TGTGCCAGCAGCTACGGGGACACCATATATTTT.

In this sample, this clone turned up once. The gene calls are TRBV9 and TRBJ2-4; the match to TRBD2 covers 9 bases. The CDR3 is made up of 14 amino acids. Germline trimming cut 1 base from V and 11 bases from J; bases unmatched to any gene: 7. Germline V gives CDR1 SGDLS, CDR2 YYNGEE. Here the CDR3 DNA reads TGTGCCAGCAGCGTACGTCCGACTAGCGGAGTTCAGTACTTC. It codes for CASSVRPTSGVQYF.

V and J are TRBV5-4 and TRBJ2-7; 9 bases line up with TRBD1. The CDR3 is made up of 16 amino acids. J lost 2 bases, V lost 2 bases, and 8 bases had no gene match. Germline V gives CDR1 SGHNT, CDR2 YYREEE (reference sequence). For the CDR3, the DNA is TGTGCCAGCAGCTTTAACAGGGGGCCGAGCCCCTACGAGCAGTACTTC. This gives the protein CASSFNRGPSPYEQYF.

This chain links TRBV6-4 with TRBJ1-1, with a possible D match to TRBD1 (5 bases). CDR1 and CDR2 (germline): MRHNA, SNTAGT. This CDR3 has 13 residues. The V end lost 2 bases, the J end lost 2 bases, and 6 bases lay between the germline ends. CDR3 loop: CASSDGANTEAFF. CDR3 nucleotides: TGTGCCAGCAGTGACGGGGCCAACACTGAAGCTTTCTTT.